The clone carrying this T cell receptor beta chain came up once. The sample originates from a study of blood T cell repertoires in COVID-19. At the level of the study: T cells, B-cell-depleted T cells, or PBMCs supplied cDNA or gDNA.

Authors' analysis steps: Amplifying reference gene primers gave estimates of nucleated cell counts. The repertoire was sequenced with immunoSEQ multiplex PCR; TCRdb's copy has only in-frame clones and lacks some. The V and J calls and clone size come from that table; D and trimming were worked out from the DNA. The table has about 240,000 clones, 75% to 90% seen once. The source of this sequence is a woman younger than 45 who had recovered from COVID-19. The sample taken for sequencing was peripheral blood.

CDR3 in DNA: TGCGCCAGCAGCTCGGACAGCAATTCACCCCTCCACTTT. It yields the protein CASSSDSNSPLHF. The rearrangement uses TRBV5-1 and TRBJ1-6, with D perhaps TRBD1 (6 bases). This CDR3 has 13 amino acids. Germline V CDR1 and CDR2: SGHRS, YFSETQ. V was trimmed by 3 bases and J by 7 bases, leaving 8 bases between them.